This TCR beta chain was identified during a study of neurological immune-mediated disorders. Trimming removed 6 bases from V and 6 bases from J, with 17 bases in between. This CDR3 is built from 14 residues. Germline V CDR1 and CDR2: SNHLY, FYNNEI. This clonotype was observed many times. With 10-nucleotide random UMIs included, cDNA was synthesized by 5'RACE. TCRdb reprocessed the 5' RACE reads with MiXCR, giving one entry per CDR3 protein. The sample consists of under 45,000 distinct CDR3 sequences, around 15% of them appearing once. Sequenced sample: CD4+ T cells from blood. This receptor was identified in a woman aged 60 to 75 with HTLV-1-associated myelopathy (HAM/TSP). V usage is TRBV2 and J usage is TRBJ1-1, with D possibly being TRBD1 (5 bases). CDR3 region: CASSSFGGESEAFF. CDR3 in DNA: TGTGCCAGCAGCTCCTTCGGAGGGGAATCTGAAGCTTTCTTT.